This TCR beta chain derives from a study of OX40 agonist ivuxolimab in advanced cancers. Turning to the study itself: In this cohort, patients received ivuxolimab, an agonistic anti-OX40 (CD134) antibody. A male proportion of 82.7% was recorded, with mean age roughly 62 years and range 23 to 79. In three patients, partial responses were observed, one with hepatocellular carcinoma and two with cutaneous melanoma.

Measured with immunoSEQ multiplex PCR; TCRdb has only the in-frame clones, and not every one. Of roughly 34,000 clones in the sample, 65% to 80% were seen once. Trimming removed 4 bases from V and 5 bases from J, with 24 bases in between. Germline V gene data show CDR1 as SGDLS and CDR2 as YYNGEE. The CDR3 covers 17 residues. Any history of autoimmune disease or systemic immunosuppression disqualified patients. V is TRBV9 and J is TRBJ2-5; D perhaps matches TRBD2 (7 bases). The clonotype originates from an adult with an advanced solid tumor such as melanoma, head and neck, liver or kidney cancer. Specimen: CD4+ or CD8+ T cells sorted from blood, collected in a trial of the OX40 agonist ivuxolimab. The chain's CDR3 is CASSISSWGGRMETQYF. DNA of the CDR3: TGTGCCAGCAGCATCTCCTCATGGGGGGGGCGGATGGAGACCCAGTACTTC.